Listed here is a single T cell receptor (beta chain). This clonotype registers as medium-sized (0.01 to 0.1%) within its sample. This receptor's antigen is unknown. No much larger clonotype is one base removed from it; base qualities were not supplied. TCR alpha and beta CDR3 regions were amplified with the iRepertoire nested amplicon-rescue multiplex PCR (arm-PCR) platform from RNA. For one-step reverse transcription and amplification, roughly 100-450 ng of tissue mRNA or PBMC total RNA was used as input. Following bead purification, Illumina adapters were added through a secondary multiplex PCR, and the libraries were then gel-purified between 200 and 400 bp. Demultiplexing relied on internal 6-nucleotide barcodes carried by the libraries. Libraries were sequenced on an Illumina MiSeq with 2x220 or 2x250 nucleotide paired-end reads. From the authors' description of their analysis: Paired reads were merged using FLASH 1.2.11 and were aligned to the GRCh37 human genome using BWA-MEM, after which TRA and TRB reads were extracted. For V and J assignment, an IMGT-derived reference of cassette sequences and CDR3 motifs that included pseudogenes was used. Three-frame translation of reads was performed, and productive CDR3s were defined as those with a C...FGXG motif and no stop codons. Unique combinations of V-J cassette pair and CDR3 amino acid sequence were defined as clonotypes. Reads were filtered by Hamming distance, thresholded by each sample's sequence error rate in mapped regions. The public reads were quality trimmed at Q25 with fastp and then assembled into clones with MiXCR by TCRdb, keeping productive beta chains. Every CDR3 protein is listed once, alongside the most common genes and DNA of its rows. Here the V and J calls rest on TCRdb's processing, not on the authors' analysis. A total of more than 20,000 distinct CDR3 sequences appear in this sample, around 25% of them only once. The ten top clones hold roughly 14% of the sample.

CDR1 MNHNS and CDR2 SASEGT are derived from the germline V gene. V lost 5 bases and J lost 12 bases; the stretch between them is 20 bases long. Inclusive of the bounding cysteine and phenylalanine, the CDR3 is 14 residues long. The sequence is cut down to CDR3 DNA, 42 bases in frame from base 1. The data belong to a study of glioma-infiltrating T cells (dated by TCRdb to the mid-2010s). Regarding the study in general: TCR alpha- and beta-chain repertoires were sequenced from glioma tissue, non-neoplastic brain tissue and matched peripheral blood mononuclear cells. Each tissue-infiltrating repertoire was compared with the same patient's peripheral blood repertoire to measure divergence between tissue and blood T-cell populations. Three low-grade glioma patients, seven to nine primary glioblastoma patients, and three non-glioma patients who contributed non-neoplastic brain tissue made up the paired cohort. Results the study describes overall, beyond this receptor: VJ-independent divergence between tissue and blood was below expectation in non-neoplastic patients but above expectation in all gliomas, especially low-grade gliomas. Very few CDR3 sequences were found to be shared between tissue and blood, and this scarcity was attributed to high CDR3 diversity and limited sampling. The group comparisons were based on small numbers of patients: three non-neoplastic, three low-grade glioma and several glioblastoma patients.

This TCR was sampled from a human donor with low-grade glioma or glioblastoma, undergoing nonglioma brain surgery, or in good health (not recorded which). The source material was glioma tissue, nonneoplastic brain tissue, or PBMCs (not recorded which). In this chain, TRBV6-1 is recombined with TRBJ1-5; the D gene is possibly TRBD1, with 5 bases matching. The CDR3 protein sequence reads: CASSYDKWGTLQHF. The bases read TGTGCCAGCAGTTATGATAAATGGGGGACCCTCCAGCATTTT.